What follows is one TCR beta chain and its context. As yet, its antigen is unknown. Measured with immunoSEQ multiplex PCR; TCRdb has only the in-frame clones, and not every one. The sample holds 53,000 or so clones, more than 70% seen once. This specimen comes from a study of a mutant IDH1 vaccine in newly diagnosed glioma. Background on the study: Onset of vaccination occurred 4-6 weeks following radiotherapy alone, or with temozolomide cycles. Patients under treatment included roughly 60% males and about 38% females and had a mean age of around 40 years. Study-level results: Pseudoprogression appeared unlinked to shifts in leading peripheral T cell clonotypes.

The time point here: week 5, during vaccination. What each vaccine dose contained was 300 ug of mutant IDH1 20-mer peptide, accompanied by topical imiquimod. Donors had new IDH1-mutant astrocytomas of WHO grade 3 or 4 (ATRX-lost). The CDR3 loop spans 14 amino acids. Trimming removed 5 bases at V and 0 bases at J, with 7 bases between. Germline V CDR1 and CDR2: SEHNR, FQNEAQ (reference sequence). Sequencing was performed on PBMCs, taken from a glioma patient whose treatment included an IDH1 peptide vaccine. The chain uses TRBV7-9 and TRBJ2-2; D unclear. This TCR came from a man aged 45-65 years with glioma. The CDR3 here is CASSPLANTGELFF. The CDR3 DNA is TGTGCCAGCAGCCCCCTAGCGAACACCGGGGAGCTGTTTTTT.